The present TCR beta chain was sequenced within a study of T cell repertoires in cytomegalovirus infection. Overall study: From public TCR beta signatures came an indication of both CMV infection and matching HLA type.

Note on this clonotype: Its matching antigen is unknown.

TCRdb used MiXCR to reprocess the reads, holding one entry per CDR3 protein. The data hold some 130,000 distinct CDR3 sequences, with about 24% observed a single time. Study outcomes and limitations: Summed frequency of shared TCR beta families picked out CMV carriers who also had the relevant HLA. The ex vivo response was dominated by HLA-C-restricted CMV-specific TCR beta clonotypes.

The receptor comes from a human donor in good health (CMV status not recorded). Some clones in this sample may be carry-over from other donors' samples. The sample consisted of PBMCs, sequenced either directly or after in vitro stimulation (not recorded which).

The CDR3 region has the DNA TGTGCCAGCAGCCCAGGGGGTCGCGGCGAAAAACTGTTTTTT. This codes for CASSPGGRGEKLFF. The rearrangement joins TRBV7-6 to TRBJ1-4, with 7 bases identical to TRBD1. J lost 8 bases, V lost 5 bases, and 8 bases had no gene match. The germline CDR1 and CDR2 sequences are SGHVS and FNYEAQ. The CDR3 runs 14 residues.